This passage covers 18 T cell receptor beta chains from one sample sequenced in a study of glioma-infiltrating T cells after dendritic cell vaccination. Assay used: immunoSEQ multiplex PCR; TCRdb lists only in-frame clones, some missing. The sample records fewer than 100,000 clones, around 84% being singletons. Sequencing used blood, obtained before dendritic cell vaccination. These receptors originate from a human donor with glioblastoma.

This clone was detected ten times or more. The gene calls are TRBV11-2 and TRBJ1-5; D possibly corresponds to TRBD1 (5 bases). The V end lost 8 bases, the J end lost 6 bases, and 23 bases lay between the germline ends. CDR1 is SGHAT, CDR2 FQNNGV, per germline. The CDR3 loop spans 16 amino acids. Written as DNA, the CDR3 is TGTGCCAGCCCATCGACGCGCCAAGGGGTAAGTCAGCCCCAGCATTTT. Amino acid sequence: CASPSTRQGVSQPQHF.

This sequence joins TRBV6-5 and TRBJ2-1, with 15 bases matching TRBD2. Germline CDR1 and CDR2: MNHEY and SVGAGI. The CDR3 length is 15 residues. V was clipped by 2 bases and J by 9 bases; unmatched bases: 2. CDR3 region: CASSYRTSGRGEQFF. DNA for the CDR3: TGTGCCAGCAGTTACAGGACTAGCGGGAGGGGTGAGCAGTTCTTC.

This clone was counted only a few times. This chain connects TRBV7-2 to TRBJ1-2; TRBD1 aligns across 9 bases. Per germline, CDR1 SGHTA and CDR2 FQGNSA. J gave up 4 bases and V 2 bases, and 5 bases lay outside the gene matches. This CDR3 contains 15 residues. This chain's CDR3 is CASSLRTGVGYGYTF. The CDR3 bases are TGTGCCAGCAGCTTAAGGACAGGGGTAGGCTATGGCTACACCTTC. Drawing the rest from reference TRBV7-2 and TRBJ1-2, the complete variable domain is GAGVSQSPSNKVTEKGKDVELRCDPISGHTALYWYRQSLGQGLEFLIYFQGNSAPDKSGLPSDRFSAERTGGSVSTLTIQRTQQEDSAVYLCASSLRTGVGYGYTFGSGTRLTVV.

The chain employs TRBV11-3 and TRBJ1-5, with 7 positions matching TRBD1. Trimming at V came to 4 bases and at J to 0 bases, leaving 6 bases not matched to a gene. The CDR3 covers 16 residues. Germline loops: CDR1 SGHNT, CDR2 YENEEA. The CDR3 DNA reads TGTGCCAGCAGCTACGACAGGGAGTATAGCAATCAGCCCCAGCATTTT. Translated: CASSYDREYSNQPQHF.

This sequence joins TRBV7-9 and TRBJ1-2; D remains unclear. Germline lookup yields CDR1 SEHNR and CDR2 FQNEAQ (reference sequence). Trimming took 5 bases from V and 3 from J, leaving 16 bases between them. This CDR3 has 15 residues. The CDR3 is CASSTADARDYGYTF. DNA of the CDR3: TGTGCCAGCAGCACCGCTGATGCACGAGACTATGGCTACACCTTC.

The rearrangement joins TRBV9 to TRBJ1-4; D unclear. Germline V lookup: CDR1 SGDLS, CDR2 YYNGEE. This CDR3 comprises 15 residues. V was shortened by 4 bases and J by 0 bases, with 10 bases between the two germline ends. CDR3: CASSSRLATNEKLFF. CDR3 nucleotides: TGTGCCAGCAGCTCTCGACTAGCAACTAATGAAAAACTGTTTTTT.

The V and J genes are TRBV7-8 and TRBJ2-7; the match to TRBD2 covers 7 bases. Looked up from germline, CDR1 is SGHVS and CDR2 is FQNEAQ. The CDR3 length is 17 residues. V lost 2 bases to trimming and J lost 0 bases; unmatched junction nucleotides: 10. CDR3 sequence (DNA): TGTGCCAGCAGCTTAAGGGAGGGTCCGGAGAGCTCCTACGAGCAGTACTTC. It specifies CASSLREGPESSYEQYF.

The rearrangement uses TRBV4-2 and TRBJ1-2; 8 nucleotides line up with TRBD1. Germline V lookup: CDR1 LGHNA, CDR2 YNFKEQ. Trimming removed 4 bases from V and 6 bases from J; junction bases left unmatched: 10. The CDR3 extends over 15 amino acids. The CDR3 DNA reads TGTGCCAGCAGCCTTGGGACAGGCAAGGCTGATGGCTACACCTTC. Residues: CASSLGTGKADGYTF.

This chain uses TRBV11-3 with TRBJ2-2; 7 bases are shared with TRBD2. The germline V gene encodes CDR1 SGHNT and CDR2 YENEEA. This CDR3 is built from 16 residues. The V and J ends lost 3 bases and 3 bases, in that order; junction bases with no gene match: 7. DNA for the CDR3: TGTGCCAGCAGCTTTTCTGGCGGGAGACACACCGGGGAGCTGTTTTTT. This codes for CASSFSGGRHTGELFF.

The chain combines TRBV2 with TRBJ2-5; 13 positions agree with TRBD2. CDR1 and CDR2 (germline): SNHLY, FYNNEI. This CDR3 region has 16 residues. V was clipped by 1 base and J by 1 base; unmatched bases: 0. For the CDR3, the DNA is TGTGCCAGCAGTGAAGGACTAGCGGGGGGCCAAGAGACCCAGTACTTC. Translating it yields CASSEGLAGGQETQYF.

This clone was counted a few times. The chain joins TRBV2 to TRBJ1-1; 10 bases match TRBD1. The CDR3 runs to 16 residues. Unmatched junction bases numbered 12, after V lost 4 bases and J lost 7 bases. Per the germline V gene, CDR1 is SNHLY and CDR2 is FYNNEI. The CDR3 loop is CASSGMWGTGAIEAFF. The CDR3 bases are TGTGCCAGCAGTGGAATGTGGGGGACAGGGGCTATTGAAGCTTTCTTT.

The genes are TRBV7-7 and TRBJ1-1, with D uncertain. The germline V gene encodes CDR1 SSHAT and CDR2 FNYEAQ (reference sequence). This CDR3 comprises 13 residues. Trimming removed 5 bases from V and 6 bases from J, with 13 bases in between. The CDR3 coding sequence is TGTGCCAGCAGCCTTGTCCGAGGGTCTGAAGCTTTCTTT. Amino acids: CASSLVRGSEAFF.

This clone came up once. This chain connects TRBV2 to TRBJ2-1; 9 nucleotides line up with TRBD2. Germline lookup yields CDR1 SNHLY and CDR2 FYNNEI. The J segment lost 8 bases and the V segment lost 1 base, leaving 15 bases of the junction unmatched. The CDR3 has 18 amino acids. The CDR3 loop reads CASSEGTSARRKEDEQFF. In nucleotides, the CDR3 is TGTGCCAGCAGTGAAGGGACTAGCGCCCGCAGGAAGGAGGATGAGCAGTTCTTC.

The rearrangement joins TRBV2 to TRBJ2-1, with a tentative D call TRBD1 (6 bases). Trimming cost V 2 bases and J 2 bases, with 13 bases left between them. This CDR3 comprises 16 residues. In germline, CDR1 is SNHLY, CDR2 FYNNEI. The CDR3 protein is CASSEQQGLTYNEQFF. The CDR3 DNA reads as TGTGCCAGCAGTGAACAACAGGGATTGACCTACAATGAGCAGTTCTTC.

J is TRBJ1-1 and V is TRBV2, with 9 nucleotides matching TRBD1. V trimming: 4 bases; J trimming: 9 bases; junction bases outside the gene matches: 6. The CDR3 runs 13 residues. CDR1 and CDR2 from the germline V gene are SNHLY and FYNNEI. The CDR3 loop reads CASSARDRAQAFF. Here the CDR3 DNA reads TGTGCCAGCAGTGCCCGGGACAGGGCACAAGCTTTCTTT.

The chain employs TRBV7-2 and TRBJ1-2; 8 positions agree with TRBD1. The CDR3 is made up of 15 amino acids. Germline trimming cut 3 bases from V and 8 bases from J; bases unmatched to any gene: 11. Germline CDR1 SGHTA, CDR2 FQGNSA. As DNA, the CDR3 is TGTGCCAGCAGCTTCGGGGTGGGACAGGTACTCGGCTACACCTTC. This encodes CASSFGVGQVLGYTF.

The chain combines TRBV4-2 with TRBJ2-1, with D possibly TRBD2 on 6 matching bases. This CDR3 has 15 amino acids. In germline, CDR1 is LGHNA, CDR2 YNFKEQ. Trimming took 1 base from V and 7 from J, leaving 14 bases between them. CDR3 sequence reads: CASSQGRDFSNEQFF. CDR3 bases: TGTGCCAGCAGCCAAGGGCGGGACTTTTCGAATGAGCAGTTCTTC.

The genes are TRBV7-3 and TRBJ2-2; TRBD1 aligns across 10 bases. The germline V gene has CDR1 SGHTA and CDR2 FQGTGA. V lost 5 bases to trimming and J lost 3 bases; unmatched junction nucleotides: 6. The CDR3 is made up of 16 amino acids. Here the CDR3 DNA reads TGTGCCAGCAGCACTCGACAGGGGGCGGACACCGGGGAGCTGTTTTTT. Translated: CASSTRQGADTGELFF.